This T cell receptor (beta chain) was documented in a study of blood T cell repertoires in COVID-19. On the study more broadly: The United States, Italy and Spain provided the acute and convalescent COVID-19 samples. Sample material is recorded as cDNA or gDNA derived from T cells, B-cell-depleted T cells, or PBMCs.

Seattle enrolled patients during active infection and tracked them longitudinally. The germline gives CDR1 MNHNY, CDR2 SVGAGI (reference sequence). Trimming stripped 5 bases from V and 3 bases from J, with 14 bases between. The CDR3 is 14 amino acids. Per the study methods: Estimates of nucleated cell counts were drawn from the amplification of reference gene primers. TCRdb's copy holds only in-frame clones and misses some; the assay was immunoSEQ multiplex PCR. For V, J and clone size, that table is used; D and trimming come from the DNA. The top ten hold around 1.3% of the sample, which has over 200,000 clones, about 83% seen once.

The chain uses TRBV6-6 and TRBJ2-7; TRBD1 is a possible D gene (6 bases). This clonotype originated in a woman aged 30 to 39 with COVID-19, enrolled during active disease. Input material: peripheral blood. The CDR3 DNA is TGTGCCAGCAGTAACAGGGTAGGGGGCTACGAGCAGTACTTC. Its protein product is CASSNRVGGYEQYF.